This T cell receptor beta chain stems from a study of T cells expressing NK-cell markers. About the research overall: The study drew TCR beta repertoires from sorted CD3+CD56+NKG2C+, CD3+CD56+NKG2C- and CD3+CD56-NKG2C+ T cells. With respect to HCMV, most of the eight sequenced donors were seropositive, and one was seronegative.

This CDR3 has 14 amino acids. Per the germline V gene, CDR1 is MNHEY and CDR2 is SVGAGI. Reanalyzing the 5' RACE reads, TCRdb keeps one entry per CDR3 protein, without DNA. Its table lists some 450,000 distinct CDR3 sequences. This chain uses TRBV6-5 with TRBJ1-2; no DNA is available, so the TRBD1 call from TCRdb remains unchecked. The specimen was blood T cells: a sorted CD56 or NKG2C T cell subset, CD4+ or CD8+ T cells, or bulk PBMC T cells (not recorded which). The TCR originated in a woman between 18 and 70 years old in good health. The CDR3 loop reads CASSYVGAGYGYTF.